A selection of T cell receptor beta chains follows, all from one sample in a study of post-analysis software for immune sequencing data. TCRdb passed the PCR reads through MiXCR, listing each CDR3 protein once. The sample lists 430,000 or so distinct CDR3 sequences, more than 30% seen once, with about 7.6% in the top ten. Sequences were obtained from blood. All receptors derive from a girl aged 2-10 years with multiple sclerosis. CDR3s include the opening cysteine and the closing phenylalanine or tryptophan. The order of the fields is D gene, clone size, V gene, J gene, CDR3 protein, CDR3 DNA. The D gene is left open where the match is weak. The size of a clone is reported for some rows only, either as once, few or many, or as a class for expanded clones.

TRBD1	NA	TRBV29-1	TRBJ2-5	CSVDRGKETQYF	TGCAGCGTCGACAGGGGGAAAGAGACCCAGTACTTC
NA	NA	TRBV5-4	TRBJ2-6	CASSSGTRSGANVLTF	TGTGCCAGCAGCTCGGGGACTCGATCCGGGGCCAACGTCCTGACTTTC
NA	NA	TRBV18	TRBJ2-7	CASSPDPEAYEQYF	TGTGCCAGCTCACCAGACCCAGAAGCCTACGAGCAGTACTTC
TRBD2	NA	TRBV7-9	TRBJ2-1	CASSLVRAGGRTFF	TGTGCCAGCAGCTTAGTGCGAGCGGGGGGCCGTACGTTCTTC
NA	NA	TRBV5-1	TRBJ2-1	CASSFPSGHGYNEQFF	TGCGCCAGCAGCTTCCCTTCAGGGCACGGATACAATGAGCAGTTCTTC
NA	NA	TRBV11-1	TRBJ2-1	CASSNGGHNEQFF	TGTGCCAGCAGCAACGGGGGACACAATGAGCAGTTCTTC
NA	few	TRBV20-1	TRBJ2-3	CSARERVWTDTQYF	TGCAGTGCTAGAGAACGGGTATGGACAGATACGCAGTATTTT
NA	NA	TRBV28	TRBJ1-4	CASSSLGQGRTNEKLFF	TGTGCCAGCAGCAGTTTAGGGCAGGGACGGACTAATGAAAAACTGTTTTTT
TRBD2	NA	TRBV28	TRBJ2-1	CASSMTSGRANEQFF	TGTGCCAGCAGCATGACTAGCGGGAGGGCCAATGAGCAGTTCTTC
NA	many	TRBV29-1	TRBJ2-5	CSVEPETREETQYF	TGCAGCGTTGAACCAGAAACAAGGGAAGAGACCCAGTACTTC
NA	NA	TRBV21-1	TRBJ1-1	CASTLGNGRAFF	TGTGCCAGCACACTCGGAAACGGAAGAGCTTTCTTT
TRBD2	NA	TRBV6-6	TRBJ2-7	CASSYNSGSGYEQYF	TGTGCCAGCAGTTACAACAGCGGGAGTGGCTACGAGCAGTACTTC
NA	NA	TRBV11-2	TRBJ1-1	CASSSSGLNTEAFF	TGTGCCAGCAGCTCCTCGGGGTTGAACACTGAAGCTTTCTTT
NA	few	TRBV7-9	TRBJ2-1	CASSSLARKYNEQFF	TGTGCCAGCAGCTCTTTGGCACGGAAGTACAATGAGCAGTTCTTC
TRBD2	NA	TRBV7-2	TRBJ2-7	CASSMGLAGKLYEQYF	TGTGCCAGCAGCATGGGACTAGCGGGAAAGCTCTACGAGCAGTACTTC
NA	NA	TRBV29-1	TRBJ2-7	CSVEGGPGNYEQYF	TGCAGCGTTGAAGGCGGGCCCGGTAACTACGAGCAGTACTTC
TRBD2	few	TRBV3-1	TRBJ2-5	CASSQDTSGGQETQYF	TGTGCCAGCAGCCAGGACACTAGCGGGGGACAAGAGACCCAGTACTTC
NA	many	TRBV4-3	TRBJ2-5	CASSPTGREETQYF	TGCGCCAGCAGCCCCACAGGGAGAGAAGAGACCCAGTACTTC
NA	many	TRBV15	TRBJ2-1	CATSKPTGSLYNEQFF	TGTGCCACCAGCAAACCGACAGGATCACTCTACAATGAGCAGTTCTTC
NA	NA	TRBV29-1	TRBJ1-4	CSVGLGSTTNEKLFF	TGCAGCGTTGGCCTAGGAAGTACAACTAATGAAAAACTGTTTTTT
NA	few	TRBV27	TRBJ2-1	CASSPHRDPYYNEQFF	TGTGCCAGCAGTCCGCACAGAGACCCCTACTACAATGAGCAGTTCTTC
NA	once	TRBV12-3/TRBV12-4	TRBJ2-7	CASSRSDEQYF	TGTGCCAGCAGTCGCTCGGACGAGCAGTACTTC
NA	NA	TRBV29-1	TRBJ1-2	CSVPGLRGGYTF	TGCAGCGTTCCCGGGTTGCGAGGTGGCTACACCTTC
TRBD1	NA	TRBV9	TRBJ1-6	CASSALDRAVSYSPLHF	TGTGCCAGCAGCGCCTTAGACAGGGCAGTTTCTTATTCACCCCTCCACTTT
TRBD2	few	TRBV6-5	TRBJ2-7	CASSRDPSGGAYEQYF	TGTGCCAGCAGTCGGGACCCCAGCGGGGGTGCCTACGAGCAGTACTTC
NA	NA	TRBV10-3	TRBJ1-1	CAISERSGEGYTEAFF	TGTGCCATCAGTGAAAGGTCAGGGGAGGGATACACTGAAGCTTTCTTT
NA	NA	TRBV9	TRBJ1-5	CASSGGTSSNQPQHF	TGTGCCAGCAGCGGCGGGACGTCGAGCAATCAGCCCCAGCATTTT
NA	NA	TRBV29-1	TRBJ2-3	CSARTDTQYF	TGCAGCGCCCGCACAGATACGCAGTATTTT
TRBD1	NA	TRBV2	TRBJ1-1	CASTAWTGGNTEAFF	TGTGCCAGCACAGCCTGGACAGGGGGGAACACTGAAGCTTTCTTT
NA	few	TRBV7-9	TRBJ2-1	CASSHRSPYNEQFF	TGTGCCAGCAGCCACCGTTCGCCCTACAATGAGCAGTTCTTC
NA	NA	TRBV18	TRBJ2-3	CASATANPSTDTQYF	TGTGCCAGTGCGACGGCTAACCCCTCCACAGATACGCAGTATTTT
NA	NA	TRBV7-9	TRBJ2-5	CASSLGTVGVETQYF	TGTGCCAGCAGCTTAGGGACAGTGGGCGTAGAGACCCAGTACTTC
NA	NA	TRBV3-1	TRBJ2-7	CASSLRWGAEYEQYF	TGTGCCAGCAGCCTACGGTGGGGCGCGGAATACGAGCAGTACTTC
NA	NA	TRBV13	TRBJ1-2	CASRLMSAGYTF	TGTGCCAGCAGACTAATGTCCGCCGGCTACACCTTC
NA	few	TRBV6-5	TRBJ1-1	CASSYDGGLKNTEAFF	TGTGCCAGCAGTTATGACGGGGGGTTGAAGAACACTGAAGCTTTCTTT
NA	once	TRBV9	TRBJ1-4	CASSVFGQTYEKRFF	TGTGCCAGCAGCGTATTCGGACAGACCTATGAAAAACGGTTTTTT
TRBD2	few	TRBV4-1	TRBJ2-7	CASSPIPGGGGPYEQYF	TGCGCCAGCAGCCCTATTCCGGGCGGGGGGGGCCCCTACGAGCAGTACTTC
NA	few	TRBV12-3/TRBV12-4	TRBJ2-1	CASSLVGRGAHYNEQFF	TGTGCCAGCAGTCTTGTAGGTCGGGGGGCCCATTACAATGAGCAGTTCTTC
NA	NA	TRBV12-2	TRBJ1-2	CASRLAGGESCGYTF	TGTGCAAGTCGCTTAGCGGGGGGGGAAAGCTGTGGCTACACCTTC
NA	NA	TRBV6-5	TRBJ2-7	CASSSGLPYEQYF	TGTGCCAGCAGTTCGGGACTCCCCTACGAGCAGTACTTC
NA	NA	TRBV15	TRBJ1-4	CATSRGRGEKLFF	TGTGCCACCAGCAGAGGAAGGGGTGAAAAACTGTTTTTT
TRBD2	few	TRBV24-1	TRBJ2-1	CATSDYGRGEGTSVYNEQFF	TGTGCCACCAGTGATTACGGACGGGGTGAAGGGACTAGCGTTTACAATGAGCAGTTCTTC
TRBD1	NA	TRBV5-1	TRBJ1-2	CASSRSGTGSPGGYTF	TGCGCCAGCAGCCGGTCCGGGACAGGGTCCCCTGGAGGCTACACCTTC
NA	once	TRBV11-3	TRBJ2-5	CASSTRDGQETQYF	TGTGCCAGCAGCACCCGGGACGGACAAGAGACCCAGTACTTC
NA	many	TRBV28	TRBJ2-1	CASSLAGSSYNEQFF	TGTGCCAGCAGTTTAGCGGGGAGCTCCTACAATGAGCAGTTCTTC
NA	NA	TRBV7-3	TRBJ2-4	CASSLWTPIFKNIQYF	TGTGCCAGCAGCTTATGGACACCGATTTTCAAAAACATTCAGTACTTC
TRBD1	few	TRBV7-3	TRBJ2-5	CASSLRPGQGETQYF	TGTGCCAGCAGCTTACGGCCCGGACAGGGGGAGACCCAGTACTTC
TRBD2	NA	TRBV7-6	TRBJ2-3	CASSLVASGGDTQYF	TGTGCCAGCAGCTTAGTCGCTAGCGGGGGGGATACGCAGTATTTT
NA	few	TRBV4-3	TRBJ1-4	CASSPHRAVNEKLFF	TGCGCCAGCAGCCCGCACAGGGCGGTTAATGAAAAACTGTTTTTT
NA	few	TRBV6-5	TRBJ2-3	CASSYRGSDTQYF	TGTGCCAGCAGTTATAGGGGCTCAGATACGCAGTATTTT
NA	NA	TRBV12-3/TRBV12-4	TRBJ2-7	CASSFFPGTHYEQYF	TGTGCCAGCAGTTTTTTCCCCGGGACACATTACGAGCAGTACTTC
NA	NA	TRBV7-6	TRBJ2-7	CASSPPKEGAGYEQYF	TGTGCCAGCAGCCCCCCTAAGGAGGGGGCGGGCTACGAGCAGTACTTC